This T cell receptor (beta chain) was recovered during a study of T cells after yellow fever vaccination. This clonotype was seen a few times. This CDR3 is 12 amino acids long. The V gene's germline CDR1 is DFQATT and CDR2 SNEGSKA (reference sequence). The germline V and J ends were trimmed by 5 bases and 4 bases, with 9 bases remaining between them. TCRdb redid the calling of the 5' RACE reads with MiXCR, one entry per CDR3 protein. Of about 550,000 distinct CDR3 sequences listed, under 25% were seen once; the top ten hold about 13%. This sequence originates from a man under 40 who received the YFV17D yellow fever vaccine. The material sequenced was PBMCs, taken 15 days after the yellow fever booster vaccination. The chain joins TRBV20-1 to TRBJ2-1, with D tentatively TRBD2 (6 bases). This CDR3 reads CSAPGVYNEQFF. DNA of the CDR3: TGCAGTGCTCCGGGGGTTTACAATGAGCAGTTCTTC.